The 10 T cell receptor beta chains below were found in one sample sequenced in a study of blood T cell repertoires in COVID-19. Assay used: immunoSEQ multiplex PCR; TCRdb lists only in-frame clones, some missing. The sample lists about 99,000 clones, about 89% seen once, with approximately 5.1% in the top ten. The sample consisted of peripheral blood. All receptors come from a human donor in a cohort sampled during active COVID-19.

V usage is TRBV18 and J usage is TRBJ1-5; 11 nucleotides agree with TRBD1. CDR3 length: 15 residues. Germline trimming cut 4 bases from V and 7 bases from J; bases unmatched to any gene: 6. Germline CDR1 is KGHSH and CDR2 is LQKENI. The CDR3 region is CASSQSGTGGQPQHF. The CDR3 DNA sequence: TGTGCCAGCTCACAATCCGGGACAGGGGGACAGCCCCAGCATTTT.

The CDR3 sequence: CASSLSLPRYNEQFF. The DNA of the CDR3 is TGTGCCAGCAGTTTAAGTTTACCTCGGTACAATGAGCAGTTCTTC. The genes are TRBV27 and TRBJ2-1; D call uncertain. The CDR3 is 15 amino acids. Germline lookup yields CDR1 MNHEY and CDR2 SMNVEV (reference sequence). V lost 2 bases and J 4 bases, leaving 12 bases between the germline ends.

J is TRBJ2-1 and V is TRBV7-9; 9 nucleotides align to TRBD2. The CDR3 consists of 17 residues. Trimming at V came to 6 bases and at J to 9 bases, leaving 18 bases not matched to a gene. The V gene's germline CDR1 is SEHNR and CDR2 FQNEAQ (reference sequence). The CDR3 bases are TGTGCCAGCAGTTTCCCGGGGCTAGCGGGGTCCGGGGGTGAGCAGTTCTTC. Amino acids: CASSFPGLAGSGGEQFF.

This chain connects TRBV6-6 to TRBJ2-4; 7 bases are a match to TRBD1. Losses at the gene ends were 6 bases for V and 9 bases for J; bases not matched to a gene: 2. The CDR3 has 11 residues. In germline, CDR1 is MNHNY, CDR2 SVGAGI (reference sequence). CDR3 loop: CASRRQGIQYF. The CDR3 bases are TGTGCCAGCAGAAGACAGGGCATTCAGTACTTC.

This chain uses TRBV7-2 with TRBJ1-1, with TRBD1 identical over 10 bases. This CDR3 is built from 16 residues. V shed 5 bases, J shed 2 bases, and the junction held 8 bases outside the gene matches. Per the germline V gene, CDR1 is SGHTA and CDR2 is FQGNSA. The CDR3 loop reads CASSRMTGGTNTEAFF. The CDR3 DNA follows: TGTGCCAGCAGCAGGATGACAGGGGGCACCAACACTGAAGCTTTCTTT.

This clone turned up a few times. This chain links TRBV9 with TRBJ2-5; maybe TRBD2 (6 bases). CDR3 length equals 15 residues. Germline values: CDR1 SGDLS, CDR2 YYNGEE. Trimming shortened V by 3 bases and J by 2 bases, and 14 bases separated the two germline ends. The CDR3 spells CASSGASGVQETQYF. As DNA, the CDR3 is TGTGCCAGCAGCGGTGCGTCGGGAGTTCAAGAGACCCAGTACTTC.

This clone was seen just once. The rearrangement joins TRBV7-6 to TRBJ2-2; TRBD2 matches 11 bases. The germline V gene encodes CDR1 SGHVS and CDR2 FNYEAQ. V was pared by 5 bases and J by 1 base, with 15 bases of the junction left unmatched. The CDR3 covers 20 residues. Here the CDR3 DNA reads TGTGCCAGCAGCCCAATAGTAGTAGCGGGACTAGCGGAGAACACCGGGGAGCTGTTTTTT. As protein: CASSPIVVAGLAENTGELFF.

The CDR3 nucleotides read TGTGCCAGCAGCCGAATGGGGGGTGGGCAGGGGGCCTACGAGCAGTACTTC. It yields the protein CASSRMGGGQGAYEQYF. The rearrangement links TRBV6-6 to TRBJ2-7; D is perhaps TRBD1 (7 bases). V was shortened by 6 bases and J by 2 bases, with 23 bases between the two germline ends. Germline V gives CDR1 MNHNY, CDR2 SVGAGI (reference sequence). The CDR3 is 17 amino acids.

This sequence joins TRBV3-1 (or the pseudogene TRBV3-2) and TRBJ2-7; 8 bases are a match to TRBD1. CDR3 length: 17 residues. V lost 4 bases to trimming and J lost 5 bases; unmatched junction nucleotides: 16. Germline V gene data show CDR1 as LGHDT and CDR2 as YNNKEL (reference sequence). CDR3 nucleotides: TGTGCCAGCAGCCCCGCCTTAGGACAGGGTTTGACCCACGAGCAGTACTTC. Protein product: CASSPALGQGLTHEQYF.

This CDR3 reads CASSQDAGGYQPQHF. Written as DNA, the CDR3 is TGTGCCAGCAGCCAAGATGCGGGGGGCTATCAGCCCCAGCATTTT. The chain links TRBV3-1 (or the pseudogene TRBV3-2) to TRBJ1-5; maybe TRBD1 (6 bases). CDR3 length: 15 residues. V shed 0 bases and J shed 5 bases, with 11 bases lying between them. From germline, CDR1 is LGHDT and CDR2 YNNKEL (reference sequence).